The 3 T cell receptor beta chains given below trace back to one sample, sequenced in a study of blood T cell repertoires in COVID-19. The repertoire was sequenced with immunoSEQ multiplex PCR; TCRdb's copy has only in-frame clones and lacks some. The sample has around 200,000 clones, 80% to 90% seen once; the top ten hold about 14%. Sequenced: peripheral blood. These receptors were taken from a woman aged 70 to 79 with COVID-19, enrolled during active disease.

The chain links TRBV15 to TRBJ2-1; TRBD1 aligns across 9 bases. From germline, CDR1 is LNHNV and CDR2 YYDKDF (reference sequence). The CDR3 length is 15 residues. V shed 1 base and J 9 bases; nucleotides not matched to a gene: 7. CDR3 bases: TGTGCCACCAGCAGAGCGGACAGGGGCTCGCGTGAGCAGTTCTTC. This codes for CATSRADRGSREQFF.

The rearrangement uses TRBV27 and TRBJ2-5; 10 nucleotides align to TRBD2. V lost 0 bases and J lost 1; bases outside the gene matches: 5. Germline CDR1 is MNHEY and CDR2 is SMNVEV (reference sequence). The CDR3 totals 17 residues. CDR3 coding DNA: TGTGCCAGCAGTTTATCTAGCGGGGGGTACATCCAAGAGACCCAGTACTTC. It encodes CASSLSSGGYIQETQYF.

The chain carries TRBV19 and TRBJ2-2, with a possible D match to TRBD1 (5 bases). This CDR3 region has 14 residues. The V end was cut by 2 bases, the J end by 3 bases, with 7 bases between. CDR1 is LNHDA and CDR2 is SQIVND in the germline V gene (reference sequence). In nucleotides, the CDR3 is TGTGCCAGTAGTATAACCAGGGACACCGGGGAGCTGTTTTTT. It codes for CASSITRDTGELFF.